This TCR beta chain originates from a study of T-cell reconstitution after alpha-beta-depleted transplantation in children. Overall study findings and caveats: It was newly produced T cells that mostly accounted for T-cell counts and diversity one year after transplant. Reportedly, roughly two months post-transplant, alpha-beta T cells arose from several hundred expanded graft clones. TCRbeta diversity was high at day 60 in some patients (a result of surviving recipient T cells and thymic progenitors).

Germline V CDR1 and CDR2: SGHRS, YFSETQ. The CDR3 is 14 amino acids. The V end was cut by 4 bases, the J end by 8 bases, with 15 bases between. Using unique molecular identifiers, the investigators prepared the TCRbeta library. Using its own MiXCR run on the PCR reads, TCRdb lists one record per CDR3 protein. The table includes around 5,000 distinct CDR3 sequences, approximately 27% detected once. This clonotype showed up just a few times. Its matching antigen is unknown. This sequence joins TRBV5-1 and TRBJ1-4, with D uncertain. This TCR was recovered from a male patient aged 2 to 9 who had a stem cell transplant for acute lymphoblastic leukemia, so the T cells may come from the graft donor. The sequences come from PBMCs, mostly from graft donor cells, collected 60 days after TCRalphabeta/CD19-depleted stem cell transplant. This chain's CDR3 is CASSPGGSVEKLFF. Here the CDR3 DNA reads TGCGCCAGCAGCCCCGGCGGATCGGTGGAAAAACTGTTTTTT.